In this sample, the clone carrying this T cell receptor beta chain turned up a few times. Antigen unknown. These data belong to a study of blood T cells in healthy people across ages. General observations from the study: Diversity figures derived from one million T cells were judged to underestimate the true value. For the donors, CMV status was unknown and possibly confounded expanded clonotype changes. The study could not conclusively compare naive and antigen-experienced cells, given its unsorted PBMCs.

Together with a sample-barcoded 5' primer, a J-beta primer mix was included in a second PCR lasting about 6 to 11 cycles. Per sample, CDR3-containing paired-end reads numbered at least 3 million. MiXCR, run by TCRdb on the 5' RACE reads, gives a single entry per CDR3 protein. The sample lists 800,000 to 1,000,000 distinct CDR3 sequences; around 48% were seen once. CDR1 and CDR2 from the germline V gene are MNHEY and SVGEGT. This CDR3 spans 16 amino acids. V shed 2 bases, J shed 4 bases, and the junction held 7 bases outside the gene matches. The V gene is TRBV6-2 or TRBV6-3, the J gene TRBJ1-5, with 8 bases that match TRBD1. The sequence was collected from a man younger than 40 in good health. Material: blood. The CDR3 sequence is CASSYNRDRLNQPQHF. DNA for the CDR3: TGTGCCAGCAGTTACAACCGGGACAGGCTAAATCAGCCCCAGCATTTT.